The text below deals with one T cell receptor (beta chain). This sample is part of a study of blood T cell repertoires in COVID-19. In the study overall: Acute and convalescent COVID-19 specimens originated in the United States, Italy and Spain.

In the original processing: Amplified reference gene primers provided the basis for estimating nucleated cell counts. TCRdb's copy holds only in-frame clones and misses some; the assay was immunoSEQ multiplex PCR. D and trimming come from the DNA, and the V and J calls and clone size come from that table. This table holds approximately 85,000 clones, roughly 92% found once. CDR1 is SGHNT and CDR2 is YYREEE in the germline V gene (reference sequence). V dropped 4 bases and J dropped 4; count of bases not matched to a gene: 6. There are 16 residues in the CDR3. Sequenced sample: peripheral blood. This chain uses TRBV5-4 with TRBJ2-5; 14 nucleotides line up with TRBD2. The clonotype was recovered from an older woman with active COVID-19. CDR3: CASSTSGTSGRETQYF. In DNA form, the CDR3 reads TGTGCCAGCAGCACCTCCGGGACTAGCGGGAGAGAGACCCAGTACTTC.